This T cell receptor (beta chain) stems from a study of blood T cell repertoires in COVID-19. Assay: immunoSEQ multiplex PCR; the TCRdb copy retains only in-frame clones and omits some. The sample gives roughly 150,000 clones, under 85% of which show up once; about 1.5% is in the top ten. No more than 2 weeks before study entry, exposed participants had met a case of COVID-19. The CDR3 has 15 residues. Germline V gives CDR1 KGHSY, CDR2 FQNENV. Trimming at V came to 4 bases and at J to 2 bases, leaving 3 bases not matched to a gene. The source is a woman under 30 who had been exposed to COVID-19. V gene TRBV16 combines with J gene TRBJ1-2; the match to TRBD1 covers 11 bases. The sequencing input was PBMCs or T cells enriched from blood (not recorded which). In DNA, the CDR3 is TGTGCCAGCAGCCCGGACAGGGGGCCGAACTATGGCTACACCTTC. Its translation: CASSPDRGPNYGYTF. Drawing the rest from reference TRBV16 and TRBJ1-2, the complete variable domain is GEEVAQTPKHLVRGEGQKAKLYCAPIKGHSYVFWYQQVLKNEFKFLISFQNENVFDETGMPKERFSAKCLPNSPCSLEIQATKLEDSAVYFCASSPDRGPNYGYTFGSGTRLTVV.